The present T cell receptor beta chain was sequenced within a study of blood T cell repertoires in COVID-19. Profiled with immunoSEQ multiplex PCR; TCRdb holds only in-frame clones, not every one. Altogether almost 250,000 clones are present, around nine tenths being singletons, with the ten largest covering about 1.6%. The CDR3 length is 18 residues. The junction had 10 bases not matched to a gene; V was cut back by 0 bases and J by 6 bases. CDR1 and CDR2 from the germline V gene are LGHNA and YNFKEQ. The chain uses TRBV4-2 and TRBJ2-4; 11 bases agree with TRBD2. The sequence derives from a woman aged 45-65 years who had recovered from COVID-19. The specimen was PBMCs or T cells enriched from blood (not recorded which). For the CDR3, the DNA is TGTGCCAGCAGCCAAGATGGGACTAGCGGTACATCTGGAAACATTCAGTACTTC. Protein sequence: CASSQDGTSGTSGNIQYF.